A selection of T cell receptor beta chains follows, all from one sample in a study of cytomegalovirus exposure and HLA in healthy donors. TCRdb keeps only in-frame clones here, not all; method: immunoSEQ multiplex PCR. The data contain 170,000 or so clones, 80% of them singletons. Sequencing input: PBMCs. These receptor sequences come from a man aged 30 to 45 in good health and CMV-seropositive. The CDR3 runs from the conserved cysteine through the conserved F or W. The order of the fields is D gene, CDR3 length, clone size, J gene, V gene, CDR3 protein, CDR3 DNA. A D gene is named only where the DNA matches it firmly. A row's size may be missing; if present it is once, few, many or a size class.

>.|15|.|TRBJ2-7|TRBV27
CASSPNIRYANEQYF
TGTGCCAGCAGTCCTAATATCCGATACGCCAACGAGCAGTACTTC
>TRBD2|13|.|TRBJ2-7|TRBV19
CASRGLAGGEQYF
TGTGCCAGTAGGGGACTAGCGGGAGGCGAGCAGTACTTC
>.|14|.|TRBJ2-7|TRBV13
CASSPLPSSYEQYF
TGTGCCAGCAGCCCCCTCCCGAGCTCCTACGAGCAGTACTTC
>.|17|.|TRBJ2-4|TRBV4-1
CASSLRDARLAKNIQYF
TGCGCCAGCAGCCTCCGAGACGCCAGACTAGCCAAAAACATTCAGTACTTC
>.|12|.|TRBJ2-5|TRBV6-1
CASSETRETQYF
TGTGCCAGCAGTGAAACGCGGGAGACCCAGTACTTC
>.|15|.|TRBJ1-1|TRBV7-2
CASSPALGRDTEAFF
TGTGCCAGCAGCCCCGCCCTCGGGAGGGATACTGAAGCTTTCTTT
>.|12|few|TRBJ1-1|TRBV5-4
CASSLFKTEAFF
TGTGCCAGCAGCTTGTTTAAAACTGAAGCTTTCTTT
>TRBD2|16|.|TRBJ2-3|TRBV30
CAWSVGLAGGTDTQYF
TGTGCCTGGAGTGTAGGTCTAGCGGGAGGCACAGATACGCAGTATTTT
>TRBD1|15|once|TRBJ2-7|TRBV4-3
CASSQGRDRGYEQYF
TGCGCCAGCAGCCAAGGTCGCGACAGGGGCTACGAGCAGTACTTC
>.|15|.|TRBJ2-1|TRBV9
CASSVGAETYNEQFF
TGTGCCAGCAGCGTTGGTGCGGAGACCTACAATGAGCAGTTCTTC
>TRBD1|14|.|TRBJ1-1|TRBV7-2
CASSSRDRGRAAFF
TGTGCCAGCAGCAGCCGGGACAGGGGGCGCGCGGCTTTCTTT
>TRBD2|15|.|TRBJ2-3|TRBV27
CASSLLAGGRDTQYF
TGTGCCAGCAGTTTACTAGCGGGAGGCCGGGATACGCAGTATTTT
>TRBD1|13|.|TRBJ1-5|TRBV10-2
CASSDDRDQPQHF
TGCGCCAGCAGTGATGACAGGGATCAGCCCCAGCATTTT
>TRBD2|17|.|TRBJ2-3|TRBV2
CASRLTVRAGGADTQYF
TGTGCCAGCAGGCTAACAGTTCGAGCGGGAGGGGCAGATACGCAGTATTTT
>.|12|.|TRBJ1-2|TRBV28
CASSRDSYGYTF
TGTGCCAGCAGCCGAGACAGCTATGGCTACACCTTC
>TRBD1|13|.|TRBJ1-2|TRBV19
CASRGQGNYGYTF
TGTGCCAGTAGGGGACAGGGGAACTATGGCTACACCTTC
>TRBD1|14|.|TRBJ2-5|TRBV30
CAWSGTGAEETQYF
TGTGCCTGGAGTGGGACAGGGGCGGAGGAGACCCAGTACTTC
>.|15|.|TRBJ2-7|TRBV6-5
CASSYLWATASEQYF
TGTGCCAGCAGTTATTTGTGGGCAACGGCATCCGAGCAGTACTTC
>TRBD1|14|.|TRBJ2-7|TRBV27
CASSLRGRGYEQYF
TGTGCCAGCAGTTTGAGGGGGCGCGGTTACGAGCAGTACTTC
>.|14|.|TRBJ1-1|TRBV7-2
CASSPGGGGTEAFF
TGTGCCAGCAGCCCTGGAGGAGGAGGGACTGAAGCTTTCTTT
>.|15|.|TRBJ2-2|TRBV2
CASSVDRPNTGELFF
TGTGCCAGCAGTGTTGACAGACCGAACACCGGGGAGCTGTTTTTT
>.|11|.|TRBJ2-1|TRBV10-3
CAISRGNEQFF
TGTGCCATCAGTAGGGGAAATGAGCAGTTCTTC
>.|14|.|TRBJ1-1|TRBV4-2
CASSQDRGSTEAFF
TGTGCCAGCAGCCAAGACCGGGGATCGACTGAAGCTTTCTTT
>.|11|.|TRBJ2-3|TRBV11-2
CASSSTDTQYF
TGTGCCAGTTCTAGCACAGATACGCAGTATTTT
>TRBD1|14|.|TRBJ2-7|TRBV28
CASTLGQGSYEQYF
TGTGCCAGCACTTTAGGACAGGGTTCCTACGAGCAGTACTTC
>.|15|once|TRBJ2-7|TRBV9
CASRAGGSWSYEQYF
TGTGCCAGCAGGGCAGGGGGGAGTTGGTCCTACGAGCAGTACTTC
>.|17|.|TRBJ1-3|TRBV15
CATSREGRPFSGNTIYF
TGTGCCACCAGCAGGGAGGGCCGTCCCTTCTCTGGAAACACCATATATTTT
>TRBD2|13|.|TRBJ2-7|TRBV6-5
CASSRTSGYEQYF
TGTGCCAGCAGCCGGACTAGCGGATACGAGCAGTACTTC
>.|13|.|TRBJ2-7|TRBV7-6
CASSLRGTYEQYF
TGTGCCAGCAGCTTAAGGGGAACCTACGAGCAGTACTTC
>.|16|.|TRBJ1-1|TRBV7-6
CASSPSGEGENTEAFF
TGTGCCAGCAGCCCCTCCGGGGAGGGGGAAAACACTGAAGCTTTCTTT
>.|14|.|TRBJ2-3|TRBV4-1
CASSQGGDTDTQYF
TGCGCCAGCAGCCAAGGCGGCGACACAGATACGCAGTATTTT
>TRBD1|15|.|TRBJ1-4|TRBV5-4
CASSSGQGDVEKLFF
TGTGCCAGCAGCTCAGGACAGGGGGATGTTGAAAAACTGTTTTTT
>.|11|.|TRBJ1-2|TRBV30
CAVGDFYGYTF
TGTGCCGTGGGGGACTTCTATGGCTACACCTTC
>.|11|.|TRBJ1-1|TRBV29-1
CSVADYTEAFF
TGCAGCGTTGCAGACTACACTGAAGCTTTCTTT
>TRBD1|16|.|TRBJ2-2|TRBV14
CASSRIGTEHTGELFF
TGTGCCAGCAGCCGTATAGGGACAGAACACACCGGGGAGCTGTTTTTT
>.|16|.|TRBJ1-1|TRBV4-3
CASSQKTGGGGTEAFF
TGCGCCAGCAGCCAAAAAACGGGGGGTGGAGGAACTGAAGCTTTCTTT
>.|15|.|TRBJ1-1|TRBV9
CASSVAEGGRTEAFF
TGTGCCAGCAGCGTAGCTGAGGGGGGGCGCACTGAAGCTTTCTTT
>.|16|.|TRBJ2-7|TRBV15
CATSRDKSSTSYEQYF
TGTGCCACCAGCAGAGATAAGAGCTCCACGTCCTACGAGCAGTACTTC
>TRBD2|16|.|TRBJ2-2|TRBV6-1
CAGSERVAGNTGELFF
TGTGCCGGCAGTGAACGGGTAGCGGGAAACACCGGGGAGCTGTTTTTT
>TRBD1|18|.|TRBJ1-4|TRBV12-5
CASGSTGGGKPLNEKLFF
TGTGCTAGTGGATCGACAGGGGGCGGAAAACCTCTTAATGAAAAACTGTTTTTT
>.|14|.|TRBJ2-2|TRBV7-7
CASSLGWADGELFF
TGTGCCAGCAGCTTAGGGTGGGCAGACGGGGAGCTGTTTTTT
>TRBD1|14|.|TRBJ1-2|TRBV19
CASSTKTGVGGYTF
TGTGCCAGTAGTACCAAAACAGGGGTCGGTGGCTACACCTTC
>TRBD2|18|.|TRBJ2-7|TRBV4-1
CASSQERPGLARSYEQYF
TGCGCCAGCAGCCAAGAAAGACCGGGACTAGCGAGGTCCTACGAGCAGTACTTC
>.|14|.|TRBJ1-2|TRBV14
CASSQVDWSIGYTF
TGTGCCAGCAGCCAAGTCGACTGGTCTATCGGCTACACCTTC
>.|15|.|TRBJ2-2|TRBV2
CASSQTSANTGELFF
TGTGCCAGCAGTCAGACCAGCGCGAACACCGGGGAGCTGTTTTTT
>.|14|.|TRBJ1-3|TRBV28
CASSLFGAMNTIYF
TGTGCCAGCAGTTTATTTGGGGCTATGAACACCATATATTTT
>.|16|.|TRBJ1-5|TRBV19
CASSTFRDGGNQPQHF
TGTGCCAGTAGTACCTTCCGAGACGGGGGCAATCAGCCCCAGCATTTT
>.|15|.|TRBJ2-7|TRBV27
CASSSPPAGRYEQYF
TGTGCCAGCAGTTCCCCTCCTGCGGGAAGATACGAGCAGTACTTC
>.|13|.|TRBJ2-3|TRBV29-1
CSAIARGTDTQYF
TGCAGCGCGATAGCGAGGGGGACAGATACGCAGTATTTT
>.|13|few|TRBJ1-4|TRBV7-6
CASSSDTNEKLFF
TGTGCCAGCAGCTCCGACACGAATGAAAAACTGTTTTTT
>.|17|.|TRBJ2-7|TRBV7-8
CASSPTMTATDPYEQYF
TGTGCCAGCAGCCCCACAATGACAGCGACGGACCCCTACGAGCAGTACTTC
>.|17|.|TRBJ1-1|TRBV5-1
CASSFEARSSVNTEAFF
TGCGCCAGCAGCTTCGAGGCAAGGAGTAGTGTGAACACTGAAGCTTTCTTT
>TRBD2|15|.|TRBJ2-7|TRBV18
CASSPLRLQAGEQYF
TGTGCCAGCTCACCACTCAGGCTTCAAGCGGGAGAGCAGTACTTC
>TRBD1|15|.|TRBJ2-2|TRBV5-1
CASIETGGNTGELFF
TGCGCCAGCATAGAAACAGGGGGAAACACCGGGGAGCTGTTTTTT
>TRBD2|15|.|TRBJ2-3|TRBV6-1
CASRRSGGTGDTQYF
TGTGCCAGCCGGAGGTCCGGGGGGACTGGAGATACGCAGTATTTT
>.|14|few|TRBJ1-4|TRBV7-2
CASSLQGVNEKLFF
TGTGCCAGCAGTCTACAGGGAGTTAATGAAAAACTGTTTTTT
>TRBD2|17|.|TRBJ2-3|TRBV15
CATSSPIEGGPTDTQYF
TGTGCCACCAGCAGCCCAATCGAGGGAGGGCCTACAGATACGCAGTATTTT
>.|16|.|TRBJ2-5|TRBV9
CASSPTSGHHQETQYF
TGTGCCAGCAGCCCCACCTCGGGACACCACCAAGAGACCCAGTACTTC
>TRBD2|16|.|TRBJ2-2|TRBV30
CAWNRQLAGATGELFF
TGTGCCTGGAACCGTCAACTAGCGGGAGCGACCGGGGAGCTGTTTTTT
>TRBD1|14|.|TRBJ1-1|TRBV9
CASSGRDSNTEAFF
TGTGCCAGCAGCGGCCGGGACAGCAACACTGAAGCTTTCTTT